This TCR beta chain derives from a study of identifying expanded T cells in peripheral blood. Findings and limits, study-wide: Across healthy donors, higher total template counts meant significantly greater roughly 2-week count variance.

Details on this clone: Its cognate antigen is unknown.

The assay was immunoSEQ multiplex PCR, and TCRdb's table has in-frame clones only and misses some. The profile shows around 90,000 clones, approximately 89% of them singletons. No infections or other immune events were documented during collection. CDR1 and CDR2 from the germline V gene are SGHRS and YFSETQ. With 7 bases removed from V and 5 bases from J, the gap between germline ends came to 19 bases. This CDR3 is built from 15 residues. Sequenced sample: blood. This clonotype was sampled from a person aged 18-70 years in good health. The J gene is TRBJ2-1, the V gene TRBV5-1, with D perhaps TRBD1 or TRBD2 (6 bases each). The DNA for the CDR3 is TGCGCCAGCCACAGGGACCTGACTAGGAACAATGAGCAGTTCTTC. Its translation is CASHRDLTRNNEQFF. Full variable domain (missing parts from reference TRBV5-1 and TRBJ2-1): KAGVTQTPRYLIKTRGQQVTLSCSPISGHRSVSWYQQTPGQGLQFLFEYFSETQRNKGNFPGRFSGRQFSNSRSEMNVSTLELGDSALYLCASHRDLTRNNEQFFGPGTRLTVL.